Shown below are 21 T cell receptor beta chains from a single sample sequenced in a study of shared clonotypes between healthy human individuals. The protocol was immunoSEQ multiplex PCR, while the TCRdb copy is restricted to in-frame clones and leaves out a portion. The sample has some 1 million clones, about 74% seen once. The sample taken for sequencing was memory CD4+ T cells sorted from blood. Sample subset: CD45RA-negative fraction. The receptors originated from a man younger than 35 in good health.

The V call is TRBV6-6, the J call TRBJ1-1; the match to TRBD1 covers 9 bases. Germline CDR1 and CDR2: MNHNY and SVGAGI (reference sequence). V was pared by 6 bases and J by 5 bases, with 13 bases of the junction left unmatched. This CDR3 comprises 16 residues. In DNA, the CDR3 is TGTGCCAGCAGCCGACAAATGGACAGGGGCAGGACTGAAGCTTTCTTT. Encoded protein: CASSRQMDRGRTEAFF.

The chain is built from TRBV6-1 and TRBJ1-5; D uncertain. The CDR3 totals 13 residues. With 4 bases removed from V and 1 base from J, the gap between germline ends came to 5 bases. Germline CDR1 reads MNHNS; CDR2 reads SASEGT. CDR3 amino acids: CASSGDSNQPQHF. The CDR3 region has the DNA TGTGCCAGCAGTGGTGACAGCAATCAGCCCCAGCATTTT.

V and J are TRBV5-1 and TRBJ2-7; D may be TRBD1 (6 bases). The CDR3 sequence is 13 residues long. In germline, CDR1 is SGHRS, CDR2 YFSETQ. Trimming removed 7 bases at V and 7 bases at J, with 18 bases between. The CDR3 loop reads CASGRGAEGEQYF. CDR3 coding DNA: TGCGCCAGCGGCAGGGGAGCCGAGGGGGAGCAGTACTTC. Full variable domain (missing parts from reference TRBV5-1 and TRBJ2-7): KAGVTQTPRYLIKTRGQQVTLSCSPISGHRSVSWYQQTPGQGLQFLFEYFSETQRNKGNFPGRFSGRQFSNSRSEMNVSTLELGDSALYLCASGRGAEGEQYFGPGTRLTVT.

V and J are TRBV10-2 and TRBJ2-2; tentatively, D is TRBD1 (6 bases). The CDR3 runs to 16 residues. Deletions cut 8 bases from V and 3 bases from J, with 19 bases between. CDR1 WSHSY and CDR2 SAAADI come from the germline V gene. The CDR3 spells CASSYLRTDYTGELFF. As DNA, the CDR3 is TGCGCCAGCTCATATCTCCGGACAGATTACACCGGGGAGCTGTTTTTT.

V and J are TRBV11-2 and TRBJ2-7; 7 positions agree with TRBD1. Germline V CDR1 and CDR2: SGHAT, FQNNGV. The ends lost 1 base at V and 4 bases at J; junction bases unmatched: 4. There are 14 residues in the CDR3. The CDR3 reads CASSLGQGTYEQYF. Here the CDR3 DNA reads TGTGCCAGCAGCTTAGGACAGGGTACATACGAGCAGTACTTC.

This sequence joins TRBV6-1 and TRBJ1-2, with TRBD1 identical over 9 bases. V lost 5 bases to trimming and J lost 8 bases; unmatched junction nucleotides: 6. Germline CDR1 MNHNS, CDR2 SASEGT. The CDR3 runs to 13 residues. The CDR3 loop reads CASSLQGARGYTF. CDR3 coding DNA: TGTGCCAGCAGTCTACAGGGGGCGCGAGGCTACACCTTC.

The CDR3 is CASSHGIPEQYF. CDR3 DNA: TGTGCCAGCAGTCATGGGATTCCCGAGCAGTACTTC. The rearrangement joins TRBV7-2 to TRBJ2-7, with no clear D. The CDR3 runs 12 residues. V was shortened by 6 bases and J by 6 bases, with 12 bases between the two germline ends. Germline CDR1 reads SGHTA; CDR2 reads FQGNSA.

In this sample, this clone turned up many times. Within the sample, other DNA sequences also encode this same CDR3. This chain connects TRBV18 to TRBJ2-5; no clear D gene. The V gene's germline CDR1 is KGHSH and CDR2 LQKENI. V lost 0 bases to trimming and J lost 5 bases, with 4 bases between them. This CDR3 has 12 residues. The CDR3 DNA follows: TGTGCCAGCTCACCACCGGGGGAGACCCAGTACTTC. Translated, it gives CASSPPGETQYF.

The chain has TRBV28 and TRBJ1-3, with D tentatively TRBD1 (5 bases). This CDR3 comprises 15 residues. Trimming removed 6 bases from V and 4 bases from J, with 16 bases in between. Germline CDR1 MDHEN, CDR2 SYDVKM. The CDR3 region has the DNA TGTGCCAGCAGCAGCCCTTCGGGGGGAGGAAACACCATATATTTT. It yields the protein CASSSPSGGGNTIYF.

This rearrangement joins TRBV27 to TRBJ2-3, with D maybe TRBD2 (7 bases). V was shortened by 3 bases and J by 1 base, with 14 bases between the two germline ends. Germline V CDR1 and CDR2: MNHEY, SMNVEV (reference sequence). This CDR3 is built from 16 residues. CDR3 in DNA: TGTGCCAGCAGTTTCTGGGGGGGCCCAGGCACAGATACGCAGTATTTT. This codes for CASSFWGGPGTDTQYF.

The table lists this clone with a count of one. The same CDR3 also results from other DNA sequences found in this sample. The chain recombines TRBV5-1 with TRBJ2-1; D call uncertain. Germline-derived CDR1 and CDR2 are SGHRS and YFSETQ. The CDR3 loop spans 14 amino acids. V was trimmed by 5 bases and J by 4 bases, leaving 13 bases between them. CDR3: CASSSRTDYNEQFF. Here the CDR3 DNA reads TGCGCCAGCAGTAGCCGAACTGATTACAATGAGCAGTTCTTC.

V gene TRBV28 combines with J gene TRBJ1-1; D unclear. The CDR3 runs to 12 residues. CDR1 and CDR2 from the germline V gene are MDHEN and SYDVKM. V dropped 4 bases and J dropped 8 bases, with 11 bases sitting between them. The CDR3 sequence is CASSWQRGEAFF. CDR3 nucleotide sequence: TGTGCCAGCAGTTGGCAGAGAGGGGAAGCTTTCTTT.

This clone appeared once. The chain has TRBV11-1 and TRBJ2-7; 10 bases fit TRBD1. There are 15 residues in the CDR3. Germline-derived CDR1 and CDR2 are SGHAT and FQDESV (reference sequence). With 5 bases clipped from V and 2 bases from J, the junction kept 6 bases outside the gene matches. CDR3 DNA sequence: TGTGCCAGCAGCAAGGACAGGGGGTACACCTACGAGCAGTACTTC. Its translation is CASSKDRGYTYEQYF.

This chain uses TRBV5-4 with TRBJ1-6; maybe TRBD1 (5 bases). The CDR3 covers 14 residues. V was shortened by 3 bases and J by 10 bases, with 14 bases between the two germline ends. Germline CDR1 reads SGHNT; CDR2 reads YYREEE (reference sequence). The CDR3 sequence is CASSSRGEGSPLHF. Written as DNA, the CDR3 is TGTGCCAGCAGCTCTCGGGGCGAAGGATCACCCCTCCACTTT.

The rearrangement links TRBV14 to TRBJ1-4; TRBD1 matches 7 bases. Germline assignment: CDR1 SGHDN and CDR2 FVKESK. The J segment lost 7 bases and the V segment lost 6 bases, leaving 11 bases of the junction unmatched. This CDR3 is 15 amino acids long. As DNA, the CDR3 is TGTGCCAGCAGTAATAAAGGGGGCGCGGGTGAAAAACTGTTTTTT. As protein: CASSNKGGAGEKLFF.

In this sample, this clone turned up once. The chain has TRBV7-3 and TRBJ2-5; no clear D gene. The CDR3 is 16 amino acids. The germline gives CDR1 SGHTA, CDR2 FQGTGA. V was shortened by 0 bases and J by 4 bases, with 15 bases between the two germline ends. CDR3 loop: CASSLTLGKPGETQYF. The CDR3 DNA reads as TGTGCCAGCAGCTTAACGTTAGGAAAACCAGGAGAGACCCAGTACTTC.

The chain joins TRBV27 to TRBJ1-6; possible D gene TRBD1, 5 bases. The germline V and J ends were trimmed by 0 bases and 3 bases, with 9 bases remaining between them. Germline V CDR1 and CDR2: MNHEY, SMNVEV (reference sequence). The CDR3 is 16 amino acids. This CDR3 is CASSLSYQGYNSPLHF. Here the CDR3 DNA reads TGTGCCAGCAGTTTATCTTATCAGGGCTATAATTCACCCCTCCACTTT.

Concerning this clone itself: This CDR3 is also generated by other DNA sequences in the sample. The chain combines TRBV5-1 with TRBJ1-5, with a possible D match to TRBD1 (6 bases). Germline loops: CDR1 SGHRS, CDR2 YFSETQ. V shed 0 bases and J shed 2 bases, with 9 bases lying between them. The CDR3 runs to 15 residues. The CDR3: CASSLVAGGNQPQHF. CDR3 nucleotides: TGCGCCAGCAGCTTGGTCGCAGGGGGCAATCAGCCCCAGCATTTT.

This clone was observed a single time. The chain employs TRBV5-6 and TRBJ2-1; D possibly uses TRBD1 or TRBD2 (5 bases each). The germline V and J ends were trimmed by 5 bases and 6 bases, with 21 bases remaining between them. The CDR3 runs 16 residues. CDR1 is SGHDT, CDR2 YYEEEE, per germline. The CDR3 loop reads CASSQAGQGVANEQFF. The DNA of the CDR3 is TGTGCCAGCAGTCAGGCAGGGCAGGGAGTTGCCAATGAGCAGTTCTTC.

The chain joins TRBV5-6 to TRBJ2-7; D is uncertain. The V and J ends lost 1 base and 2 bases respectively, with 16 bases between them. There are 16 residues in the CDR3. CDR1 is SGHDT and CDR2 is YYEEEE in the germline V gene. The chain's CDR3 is CASSLNDIGITYEQYF. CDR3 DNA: TGTGCCAGCAGCTTGAATGATATTGGCATCACCTACGAGCAGTACTTC.

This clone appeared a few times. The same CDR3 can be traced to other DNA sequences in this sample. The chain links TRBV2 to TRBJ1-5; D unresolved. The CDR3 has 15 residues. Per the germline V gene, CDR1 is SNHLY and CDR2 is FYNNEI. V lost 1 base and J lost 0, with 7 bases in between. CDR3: CASSEGGNSNQPQHF. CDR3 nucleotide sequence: TGTGCCAGCAGTGAAGGCGGAAATAGCAATCAGCCCCAGCATTTT.